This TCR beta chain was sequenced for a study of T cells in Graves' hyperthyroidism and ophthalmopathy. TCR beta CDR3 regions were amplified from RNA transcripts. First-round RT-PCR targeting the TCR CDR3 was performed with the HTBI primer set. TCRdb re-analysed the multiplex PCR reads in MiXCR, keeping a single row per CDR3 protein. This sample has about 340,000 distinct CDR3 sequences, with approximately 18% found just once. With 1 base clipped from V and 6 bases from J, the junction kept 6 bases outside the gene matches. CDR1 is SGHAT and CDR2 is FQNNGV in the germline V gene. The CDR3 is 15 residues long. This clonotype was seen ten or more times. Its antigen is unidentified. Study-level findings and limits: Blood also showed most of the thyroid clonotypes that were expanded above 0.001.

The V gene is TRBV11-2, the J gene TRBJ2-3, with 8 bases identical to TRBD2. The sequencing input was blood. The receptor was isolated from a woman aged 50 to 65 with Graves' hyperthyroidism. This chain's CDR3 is CASSLVRGGLDTQYF. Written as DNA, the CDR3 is TGTGCCAGCAGCTTAGTTCGGGGGGGCCTTGATACGCAGTATTTT. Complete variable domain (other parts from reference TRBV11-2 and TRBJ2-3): EAGVAQSPRYKIIEKRQSVAFWCNPISGHATLYWYQQILGQGPKLLIQFQNNGVVDDSQLPKDRFSAERLKGVDSTLKIQPAKLEDSAVYLCASSLVRGGLDTQYFGPGTRLTVL.